This TCR beta chain was documented in a study of OX40 agonist ivuxolimab in advanced cancers. Study details: Patients in the trial were receiving intravenous ivuxolimab every 2 weeks, at doses of 0.01 to 10 mg/kg. Patients in dose escalation had liver, melanoma, kidney or head and neck cancers.

Data came from immunoSEQ multiplex PCR; TCRdb stores just in-frame clones and leaves some out. This sample has roughly 66,000 clones, with about 85% found just once. Unmatched junction bases numbered 6, after V lost 0 bases and J lost 3 bases. This CDR3 contains 17 residues. From germline, CDR1 is SGHKS and CDR2 YYEKEE (reference sequence). The sample consisted of CD4+ or CD8+ T cells sorted from blood, taken in a trial of the OX40 agonist ivuxolimab. This chain joins TRBV5-5 and TRBJ2-1, with 10 bases aligning to TRBD2. The receptor comes from an adult with an advanced solid tumor such as melanoma, head and neck, liver or kidney cancer. CDR3 bases: TGTGCCAGCAGCTTGGTAGTAGCGGGAGGCGTCTACAATGAGCAGTTCTTC. Protein product: CASSLVVAGGVYNEQFF.